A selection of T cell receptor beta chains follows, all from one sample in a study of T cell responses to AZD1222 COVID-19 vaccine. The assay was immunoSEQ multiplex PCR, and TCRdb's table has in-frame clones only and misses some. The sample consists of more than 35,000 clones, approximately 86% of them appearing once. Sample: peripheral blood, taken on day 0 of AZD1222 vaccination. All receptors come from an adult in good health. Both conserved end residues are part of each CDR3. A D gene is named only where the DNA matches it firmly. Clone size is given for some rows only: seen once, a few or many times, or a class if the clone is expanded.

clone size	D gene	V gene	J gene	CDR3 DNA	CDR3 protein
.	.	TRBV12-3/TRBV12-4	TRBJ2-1	TGTGCCAGCACCCCCGGGCGATACAATGAGCAGTTCTTC	CASTPGRYNEQFF
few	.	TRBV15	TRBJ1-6	TGTGCCACCAGCAGAGGGCCGGGAGGTGGGTCACCCCTCCACTTT	CATSRGPGGGSPLHF
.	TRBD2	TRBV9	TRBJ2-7	TGTGCCAGCAGCGTAGGGCTAGCGGGGGATTCCTACGAGCAGTACTTC	CASSVGLAGDSYEQYF
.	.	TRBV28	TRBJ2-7	TGTGCCAGCAGTTCGGGCAGTACCTACGAGCAGTACTTC	CASSSGSTYEQYF
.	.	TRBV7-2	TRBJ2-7	TGTGCCAGCAGCTTAGGAGGGACACCATTCTACGAGCAGTACTTC	CASSLGGTPFYEQYF
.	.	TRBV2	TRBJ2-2	TGTGCCAGCAGTGGGTCAGCGGGCGGGGAGCTGTTTTTT	CASSGSAGGELFF
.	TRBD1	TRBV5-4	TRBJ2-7	TGTGCCAGCAGCCCGGCCGGACAGGCCGCCTACGAGCAGTACTTC	CASSPAGQAAYEQYF
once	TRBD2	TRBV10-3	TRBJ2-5	TGTGCCATCAGTGGTTGGCTAGCGGGACAAGAGACCCAGTACTTC	CAISGWLAGQETQYF
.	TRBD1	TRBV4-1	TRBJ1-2	TGCGCCAGCAGCCAAGAATTAGGGGGCTTTCCCTATGGCTACACCTTC	CASSQELGGFPYGYTF
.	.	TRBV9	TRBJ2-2	TGTGCCAGCAGCGTCCAGTACACCGGGGAGCTGTTTTTT	CASSVQYTGELFF
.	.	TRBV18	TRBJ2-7	TGTGCCAGCTCACGGGGGACACTTTACGAGCAGTACTTC	CASSRGTLYEQYF
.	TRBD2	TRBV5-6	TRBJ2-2	TGTGCCAGCAGCTTGAAACTAGCGGGAACCACCGGGGAGCTGTTTTTT	CASSLKLAGTTGELFF
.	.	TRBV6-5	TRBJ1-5	TGTGCCACCATACTGGGGCAAGGGCAGCCCCAGCATTTT	CATILGQGQPQHF
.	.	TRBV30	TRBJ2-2	TGTGCCTGGAGGTTCTCTGGCACCGGGGAGCTGTTTTTT	CAWRFSGTGELFF
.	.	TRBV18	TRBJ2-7	TGTGCCAGCTCACCACCTTCGGGACGGAGCTCCTACGAGCAGTACTTC	CASSPPSGRSSYEQYF
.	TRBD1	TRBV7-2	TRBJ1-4	TGTGCCAGCAGCCCCGGACAGGGGGCAGGAGAAAAACTGTTTTTT	CASSPGQGAGEKLFF
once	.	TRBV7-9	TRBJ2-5	TGTGCCAGCACCGCACAGGGTAGCTTGGAGACCCAGTACTTC	CASTAQGSLETQYF
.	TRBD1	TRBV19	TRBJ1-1	TGTGCCAGTAGTATAAAGGGGGCGCAGAACACTGAAGCTTTCTTT	CASSIKGAQNTEAFF
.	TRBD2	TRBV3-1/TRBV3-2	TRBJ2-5	TGTGCCAGCAGCCAAGAAAGCGGGGGGGCTTGGGAGACCCAGTACTTC	CASSQESGGAWETQYF
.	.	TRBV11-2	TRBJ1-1	TGTGCCAGCAGCACAAACAGGGTTGGGGCTGAAGCTTTCTTT	CASSTNRVGAEAFF
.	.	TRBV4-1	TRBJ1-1	TGCGCCAGCAGCCCAGCGGGGGTCATGAACACTGAAGCTTTCTTT	CASSPAGVMNTEAFF
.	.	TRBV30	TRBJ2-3	TGTGCCTGGAACAGACTACCGGCGAGCACAGATACGCAGTATTTT	CAWNRLPASTDTQYF
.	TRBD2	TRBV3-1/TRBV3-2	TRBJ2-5	TGTGCCAGCAGCCAGTATTTAGCGGGGGAATCTAGAGAGACCCAGTACTTC	CASSQYLAGESRETQYF
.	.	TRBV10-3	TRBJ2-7	TGTGCCATCAGTGGGGTAGGGTTCCCTGTTACCCACGAGCAGTACTTC	CAISGVGFPVTHEQYF
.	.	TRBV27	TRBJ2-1	TGTGCCAGCAGCTTGGAATCCCAGGGGAATGAGCAGTTCTTC	CASSLESQGNEQFF
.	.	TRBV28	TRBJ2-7	TGTGCCAGCAGTCGCGGGACACCCTACGAGCAGTACTTC	CASSRGTPYEQYF
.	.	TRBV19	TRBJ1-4	TGTGCCAGTAGTATAGGACGGATAAGGGCCACTAATGAAAAACTGTTTTTT	CASSIGRIRATNEKLFF
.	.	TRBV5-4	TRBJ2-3	TGTGCCAGCAGCTGGGGCACAGATACGCAGTATTTT	CASSWGTDTQYF
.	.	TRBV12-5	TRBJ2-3	TGTGCTAGTGGTTCCGGGCAGACCACAGATACGCAGTATTTT	CASGSGQTTDTQYF
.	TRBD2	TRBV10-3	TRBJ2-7	TGTGCCACCCTGCAGTGGCTAGCGGAGAACTACGAGCAGTACTTC	CATLQWLAENYEQYF
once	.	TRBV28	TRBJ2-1	TGTGCCAGCAGTTCATCCCGGGCCCTTGTCTACAATGAGCAGTTCTTC	CASSSSRALVYNEQFF